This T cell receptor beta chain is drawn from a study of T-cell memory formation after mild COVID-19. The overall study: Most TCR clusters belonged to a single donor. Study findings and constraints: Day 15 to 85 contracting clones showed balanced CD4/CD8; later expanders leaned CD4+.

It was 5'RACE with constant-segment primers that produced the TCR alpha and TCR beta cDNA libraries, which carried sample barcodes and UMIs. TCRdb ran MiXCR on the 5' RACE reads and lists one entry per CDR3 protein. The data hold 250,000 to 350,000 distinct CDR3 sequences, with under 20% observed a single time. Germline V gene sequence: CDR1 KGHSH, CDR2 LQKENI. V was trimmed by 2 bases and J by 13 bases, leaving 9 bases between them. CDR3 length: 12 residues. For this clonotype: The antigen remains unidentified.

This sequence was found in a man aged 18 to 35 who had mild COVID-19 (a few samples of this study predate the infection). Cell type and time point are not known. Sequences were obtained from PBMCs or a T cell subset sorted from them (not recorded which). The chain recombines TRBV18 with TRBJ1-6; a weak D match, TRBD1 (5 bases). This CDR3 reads CASSPTRGPLHF. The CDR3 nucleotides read TGTGCCAGCTCACCAACGAGGGGTCCCCTCCACTTT.